This TCR beta chain was found in a study of response to subunit inactivated influenza vaccine. With regard to this clonotype: What it binds is unknown.

General study points: Researchers suggested that each seasonal influenza vaccination recruits few new T cells.

The trim removed 1 base at V and 3 bases at J, leaving 5 bases unmatched. The CDR3 totals 15 residues. Germline values: CDR1 SNHLY, CDR2 FYNNEI. TCRdb re-called the RT-PCR reads with MiXCR, one entry per CDR3 protein. The repertoire holds around 190,000 distinct CDR3 sequences, with 14% as singletons. The TCR was taken from a man aged 45-65 years who received an inactivated influenza vaccine. This material consisted of CD8+ T cells sorted from PBMCs, taken more than 4 days after vaccination. J is TRBJ2-7 and V is TRBV2, with 8 bases identical to TRBD2. CDR3 amino acids: CASSEGAGANYEQYF. DNA for the CDR3: TGTGCCAGCAGTGAAGGAGCGGGAGCCAACTACGAGCAGTACTTC.